This T cell receptor beta chain originates from a study of T cells after yellow fever vaccination (dated by TCRdb to between 2018 and 2021). For context, the study as a whole: The SMART-Seq v4 Ultra Low Input RNA kit was used to prepare libraries from fractions with low cell numbers. Two healthy male donors, one aged 18 to 29 and one aged 30 to 40 years, made up the cohort. To track T-cell clones before and after primary and booster YFV17D yellow fever vaccination, bulk TCR alpha and beta repertoires were sequenced longitudinally. Blood was drawn at multiple timepoints before and after primary and secondary immunization, with bulk PBMC replicates and cell subsets isolated. Results the study describes overall, beyond this receptor: Compared with the primary T-cell response, the secondary T-cell response was faster but weaker, reaching its peak on day 5 rather than on day 15. Most clones expanded after primary vaccination were re-detected after the booster (just under 97% of CD4 and roughly 87% of CD8), suggesting broad memory maintenance. Only a couple of donors were included in the study, so the extent to which the findings can be generalized is limited. A small share of clonotypes occurred in both CD4 and CD8 compartments, likely arising from convergent recombination. Computational filtering was required because FACS-sorted repertoires could contain abundant contaminating clonotypes from the bulk population.

This clonotype was observed many times. Its antigen is currently not known. Base qualities are not recorded, but no much larger clone differs from it by a single base. The treatment or condition tag for this specimen amounts to: live attenuated yellow fever vaccine strain. At each blood-draw timepoint, two biological replicates of bulk PBMCs were obtained. PBMCs were isolated from peripheral blood using a standard Ficoll-Paque protocol. TriZol was used to extract RNA from bulk PBMCs, from CD4 and CD8 fractions, and from dextramer-positive and dextramer-negative fractions. Including the terminal cysteine and phenylalanine, the CDR3 comprises 14 residues. The entry retains the CDR3 DNA only, 42 bases that are in frame from base 1. The germline V gene yields SGHVS for CDR1 and FNYEAQ for CDR2. Cut back by 0 bases and 4 bases, the V and J ends lie 7 bases apart. TCR cDNA was made using 5'RACE template switching, a step that added a universal primer site and unique molecular identifiers. Priming for cDNA synthesis came from both the TCR alpha and TCR beta constant segments. Two PCR steps were used to amplify libraries, with sample barcodes and sequencing adapters being added in the second step. Sequencing of libraries was performed on Illumina HiSeq 2500 (2x100 bp) or NovaSeq (2x150 bp). On the authors' methods: MIGEC was used to demultiplex reads and collapse the reads into UMI consensus sequences, and MiXCR was used for V(D)J alignment. Vaccine-responding clonotypes were identified with edgeR using replicate PBMC samples, with FDR below 0.01 and a log2 fold change above 5 up to day 15 being required. Each bulk clonotype received a CD4 or CD8 identity based on whether the sequenced CD4 or CD8 repertoire contained that clonotype at higher abundance. In TCRdb, the public reads were trimmed at Q25 with fastp and aligned with MiXCR, with productive beta chains retained. Each entry merges the rows of one CDR3 protein and shows their most common DNA and genes. The V and J calls were determined by TCRdb, not by the authors. Recorded for this sample are about 580,000 distinct CDR3 sequences; about a sixth of them occurred a single time. About 18% of the sample is held by the ten biggest clonotypes.

Source: PBMCs, taken 4 to 6 days after the first yellow fever vaccination. Recombination joined TRBV7-6 with TRBJ2-1; the D gene is possibly TRBD1, with 6 bases matching. The origin of this receptor is a man between 18 and 29 years old who received the YFV17D yellow fever vaccine. The CDR3 reads as follows: CASSLAGQYNEQFF. The nucleotide sequence reads TGTGCCAGCAGCTTAGCGGGACAATACAATGAGCAGTTCTTC.